This T cell receptor (beta chain) emerged from a study of blood T cell repertoires in COVID-19. Recruited during active infection, patients (from Seattle) were subsequently followed longitudinally. Germline V lookup: CDR1 LGHNT, CDR2 FRNRAP. This CDR3 comprises 11 residues. Trimming took off 1 base at V and 9 bases at J, with 4 bases between the two ends. The method was immunoSEQ multiplex PCR; TCRdb's version includes in-frame clones alone and lacks a portion of them. Altogether around 150,000 clones are present, approximately 95% being singletons, with the ten largest covering roughly 2%. The receptor was derived from a woman aged 60-75 years with COVID-19, enrolled during active disease. The chain combines TRBV12-5 with TRBJ1-3; D remains ambiguous. Material: peripheral blood. The CDR3 DNA reads TGTGCTAGTGGTTTGGGACTCACCATATATTTT. This encodes CASGLGLTIYF.